The next 18 T cell receptor beta chains were all read from a single sample in a study of prognosis after radiotherapy for stage I lung cancer. From genomic DNA, two-round multiplex PCR was used to amplify TCR beta CDR3. Primers (each specific to one TRBV or TRBJ gene) were used in first-round PCR. From the multiplex PCR reads, TCRdb called clonotypes with MiXCR, one entry per CDR3 protein. This table has roughly 18,000 distinct CDR3 sequences, around 40% appearing once. Sequencing was performed on PBMCs, taken before or after stereotactic body radiation therapy (not recorded which). The receptors come from a donor aged 50 or older with non-small cell lung cancer.

This clonotype was seen repeatedly, ten times or more. The chain links TRBV28 to TRBJ2-7; D is perhaps TRBD1 (7 bases). CDR3 length: 17 amino acids. V lost 3 bases to trimming and J lost 3 bases, with 21 bases between them. Germline loops: CDR1 MDHEN, CDR2 SYDVKM. CDR3 loop: CASSFRWTGGGGYEQYF. The DNA for the CDR3 is TGTGCCAGCAGTTTCCGGTGGACAGGAGGAGGGGGCTACGAGCAGTACTTC.

J is TRBJ2-7 and V is TRBV7-8; 9 nucleotides line up with TRBD2. Germline CDR1 reads SGHVS; CDR2 reads FQNEAQ. The CDR3 has 18 amino acids. The trim removed 5 bases at V and 0 bases at J, leaving 14 bases unmatched. Here the CDR3 DNA reads TGTGCCAGCAGCCCCCGGAGTGGCGCGGGAGGGCCCTCCTACGAGCAGTACTTC. Translating gives CASSPRSGAGGPSYEQYF.

This clonotype was counted many times. This chain connects TRBV27 to TRBJ1-1; D may be TRBD1 (6 bases). The CDR3 runs 13 residues. The V end was cut by 5 bases, the J end by 2 bases, with 9 bases between. Germline lookup yields CDR1 MNHEY and CDR2 SMNVEV (reference sequence). CDR3 sequence (DNA): TGTGCCAGCAGTCTGGACAGAAACACTGAAGCTTTCTTT. Amino acid sequence: CASSLDRNTEAFF.

The sample holds many counts of this clonotype. V usage is TRBV6-5 and J usage is TRBJ2-7; a possible D gene is TRBD2 (7 bases). V was shortened by 2 bases and J by 3 bases, with 14 bases between the two germline ends. The CDR3 spans 15 residues. The germline gives CDR1 MNHEY, CDR2 SVGAGI. CDR3 protein: CASSYRGGDYYEQYF. The CDR3 DNA sequence: TGTGCCAGCAGTTACAGGGGGGGTGATTACTACGAGCAGTACTTC.

At least ten counts were recorded for this clonotype. The V and J genes are TRBV7-9 and TRBJ2-5; 11 bases match TRBD2. The germline CDR1 and CDR2 sequences are SEHNR and FQNEAQ (reference sequence). The CDR3 covers 16 residues. J gave up 3 bases and V 2 bases, and 5 bases lay outside the gene matches. CDR3 region: CASSLYKGLAEETQYF. Here the CDR3 DNA reads TGTGCCAGCAGCTTATATAAGGGACTAGCGGAAGAGACCCAGTACTTC. The whole variable domain, filled in from reference TRBV7-9 and TRBJ2-5, reads DTGVSQNPRHKITKRGQNVTFRCDPISEHNRLYWYRQTLGQGPEFLTYFQNEAQLEKSRLLSDRFSAERPKGSFSTLEIQRTEQGDSAMYLCASSLYKGLAEETQYFGPGTRLLVL.

Concerning this clonotype itself: A far larger clone is just one base off, so this is likely a read error. This chain uses TRBV6-1 with TRBJ1-1; tentative D call: TRBD1 (5 bases). V shed 5 bases and J shed 7 bases, with 23 bases lying between them. CDR3 length equals 16 residues. From germline, CDR1 is MNHNS and CDR2 SASEGT. The CDR3 protein is CASSYSGRVAALEAFF. CDR3 sequence (DNA): TGTGCCAGCAGTTACAGTGGCAGGGTAGCCGCCCTTGAAGCTTTCTTT.

About this clonotype: A far larger clone differs by one base, so this is likely a read error. The chain couples TRBV10-3 to TRBJ2-1; perhaps TRBD2 as D (5 bases). Trimming pared 3 bases from V and 14 bases from J, leaving 17 bases between. This CDR3 is 13 amino acids long. Germline CDR1 ENHRY, CDR2 SYGVKD. The CDR3 region is CAISEPRELSEFF. CDR3 nucleotide sequence: TGTGCCATCAGTGAACCCCGGGAACTCTCGGAGTTCTTC.

This clonotype was detected ten times or more. The chain links TRBV5-1 to TRBJ2-7; possible D gene TRBD1, 6 bases. Germline-derived CDR1 and CDR2 are SGHRS and YFSETQ. With 0 bases removed from V and 5 bases from J, the gap between germline ends came to 12 bases. This CDR3 is 14 amino acids long. The CDR3 bases are TGCGCCAGCAGCTTGGGTGACAGGTCCAACGAGCAGTACTTC. Its protein is CASSLGDRSNEQYF.

This clonotype was seen many times. The chain joins TRBV29-1 to TRBJ2-7; 8 nucleotides align to TRBD1. With 2 bases clipped from V and 3 bases from J, the junction kept 0 bases outside the gene matches. The CDR3 is 12 residues long. Germline V gives CDR1 SQVTM, CDR2 ANQGSEA. CDR3 loop: CSVETGGYEQYF. The CDR3 DNA reads as TGCAGCGTTGAAACAGGGGGCTACGAGCAGTACTTC.

V and J are TRBV20-1 and TRBJ2-3; D is unresolved. The V end lost 1 base, the J end lost 4 bases, and 3 bases lay between the germline ends. Per the germline V gene, CDR1 is DFQATT and CDR2 is SNEGSKA (reference sequence). The CDR3 spans 11 residues. Written as DNA, the CDR3 is TGCAGTGCTAGAGGATCAGATACGCAGTATTTT. Protein product: CSARGSDTQYF.

CDR3: CASSPTITPGNTIYF. The CDR3 DNA reads as TGTGCCAGTAGCCCGACAATCACACCTGGAAACACCATATATTTT. The chain employs TRBV19 and TRBJ1-3; D is uncertain. The CDR3 length is 15 residues. The V and J ends lost 6 bases and 2 bases respectively, with 14 bases between them. Germline V gives CDR1 LNHDA, CDR2 SQIVND (reference sequence).

About this clonotype itself: A read error is likely here: a far larger clone is one base away. The gene calls are TRBV6-2 or TRBV6-3 and TRBJ1-2; tentative D call: TRBD1 (6 bases). Germline assignment: CDR1 MNHEY and CDR2 SVGEGT. This CDR3 has 15 residues. V lost 7 bases and J lost 3, with 18 bases in between. The CDR3 bases are TGTGCCAGCACTAGGGGGGGGGGATGGGACTATGGCTACACCTTC. Protein sequence: CASTRGGGWDYGYTF.

Remarks on this clonotype: Germline and junction disagree at one end, which may indicate a read error. The chain is built from TRBV6-2 or TRBV6-3 and TRBJ2-7; TRBD1 aligns across 7 bases. The length of the CDR3 is 18 residues. Per germline, CDR1 MNHEY and CDR2 SVGEGT. In DNA form, the CDR3 reads TGTGCCAGCATCGAAAGTGAGGGATCCGGGACAGTCCCCTACGATCAGTACTTC. This translates into CASIESEGSGTVPYDQYF.

This clonotype was seen many times. The chain has TRBV2 and TRBJ2-5, with no clear D. This CDR3 contains 13 residues. The V and J ends lost 5 bases and 5 bases respectively, with 12 bases between them. Germline V gene lookup returns CDR1 SNHLY and CDR2 FYNNEI. DNA of the CDR3: TGTGCCAGCAGTTCTTTCCTCTTGGAGACCCAGTACTTC. Amino acid sequence: CASSSFLLETQYF.

This clonotype was seen only once. The germline gene is not matched at one end of the junction; a read error may be the cause. The rearrangement uses TRBV20-1 and TRBJ2-2; possible D gene TRBD1, 6 bases. This CDR3 contains 15 residues. CDR1 DFQATT and CDR2 SNEGSKA come from the germline V gene (reference sequence). CDR3 amino acids: CSASGGQGNTVELFF. DNA for the CDR3: TGCAGTGCTAGCGGCGGGCAGGGGAACACCGTGGAGCTGTTTTTT.

This clonotype counts as medium-sized. The chain uses TRBV28 and TRBJ2-7; 9 bases are a match to TRBD2. The J segment lost 6 bases and the V segment lost 6 bases, leaving 15 bases of the junction unmatched. The CDR3 has 16 residues. In germline, CDR1 is MDHEN, CDR2 SYDVKM. DNA for the CDR3: TGTGCCAGCAGCCCCTTGAATCGGCTAGCGGGATTCGAGCAGTACTTC. Its protein product is CASSPLNRLAGFEQYF.

In its sample, this clonotype was seen many times. The CDR3 nucleotides read TGCGCCAGCAGCCAAGAGAGGACACCATACAATGAGCAGTTCTTC. Translation: CASSQERTPYNEQFF. V and J are TRBV4-1 and TRBJ2-1; maybe TRBD1 (5 bases). The CDR3 has 15 residues. Germline V gives CDR1 MGHRA, CDR2 YSYEKL. The V gene lost 0 bases and the J gene lost 4 bases, with 10 bases spanning the gap.

This clonotype appeared many times. The rearrangement links TRBV10-3 to TRBJ2-1, with TRBD2 matching over 8 bases. Losses at the gene ends were 8 bases for V and 4 bases for J; bases not matched to a gene: 7. This CDR3 contains 14 residues. Germline V gene data show CDR1 as ENHRY and CDR2 as SYGVKD. CDR3 nucleotides: TGTGCCATCCGATCTGGGACTAGATACAATGAGCAGTTCTTC. It encodes CAIRSGTRYNEQFF.